The 9 T cell receptor beta chains listed next were all sequenced from one sample in a study of CD8 T cells in Susac syndrome. RNA was extracted with the RNeasy kit, and a quantity of roughly 0.5 to 1 ug was reverse transcribed using random hexamers. TCRdb re-called the immunoSEQ multiplex PCR reads through MiXCR, storing one row per CDR3 protein. The sample holds 65,000 to 100,000 distinct CDR3 sequences, about 95% seen once. Sequenced: CD8+ T cells from PBMCs. Source of these receptors: a human donor with Susac syndrome.

The chain links TRBV27 to TRBJ2-1, with no clear D. V was shortened by 6 bases and J by 5 bases, with 8 bases between the two germline ends. Germline CDR1 reads MNHEY; CDR2 reads SMNVEV (reference sequence). This CDR3 contains 12 residues. The chain's CDR3 is CASRDGHNEQFF. DNA for the CDR3: TGTGCCAGCAGGGACGGGCACAATGAGCAGTTCTTC.

The chain combines TRBV9 with TRBJ2-3; 8 bases fit TRBD2. Germline CDR1 is SGDLS and CDR2 is YYNGEE. The junction had 15 bases not matched to a gene; V was cut back by 4 bases and J by 8 bases. This CDR3 is built from 16 residues. The CDR3 nucleotides are TGTGCCAGCAGCACCCCGACGGGGGGGCATGGGGGTACGCAGTATTTT. Protein: CASSTPTGGHGGTQYF.

This chain uses TRBV27 with TRBJ2-1; D not resolved. CDR1 and CDR2 from the germline V gene are MNHEY and SMNVEV (reference sequence). This CDR3 has 12 amino acids. Trimming left V 11 bases short and J 8 bases short, with 16 bases between. As DNA, the CDR3 is TGTGCCTCCCGCGGACGATCCCATGAGCAGTTCTTC. It translates to CASRGRSHEQFF.

This sequence joins TRBV20-1 and TRBJ2-5; D possibly corresponds to TRBD1 (6 bases). This CDR3 region has 14 residues. With 5 bases removed from V and 5 bases from J, the gap between germline ends came to 18 bases. Germline CDR1 and CDR2: DFQATT and SNEGSKA (reference sequence). CDR3 residues: CSAPRTSGVETQYF. The CDR3 DNA follows: TGCAGTGCTCCTCGGACCTCAGGGGTGGAGACCCAGTACTTC.

This rearrangement joins TRBV29-1 to TRBJ2-7; D is unclear. The V end was cut by 2 bases, the J end by 4 bases, with 9 bases between. Germline CDR1 reads SQVTM; CDR2 reads ANQGSEA. The CDR3 totals 12 residues. CDR3 in DNA: TGCAGCGTTGAAAAGGATAATTACGAGCAGTACTTC. This codes for CSVEKDNYEQYF.

The chain uses TRBV29-1 and TRBJ1-5, with 7 bases lining up with TRBD1. With V trimmed by 7 bases and J by 6 bases, 9 bases remained unmatched. This CDR3 region has 13 residues. CDR1 and CDR2 from the germline V gene are SQVTM and ANQGSEA. CDR3 sequence (DNA): TGCAGCGCGGAGGAGGGGGCTGGTCAGCCCCAGCATTTT. Translation: CSAEEGAGQPQHF. The full variable domain, with the rest looked up from reference TRBV29-1 and TRBJ1-5, is SAVISQKPSRDICQRGTSLTIQCQVDSQVTMMFWYRQQPGQSLTLIATANQGSEATYESGFVIDKFPISRPNLTFSTLTVSNMSPEDSSIYLCSAEEGAGQPQHFGDGTRLSIL.

This clonotype was detected once. The chain links TRBV7-2 to TRBJ2-7; 9 nucleotides agree with TRBD2. This CDR3 spans 16 amino acids. The germline V gene encodes CDR1 SGHTA and CDR2 FQGNSA. V shed 1 base, J shed 3 bases, and the junction held 7 bases outside the gene matches. CDR3 region: CASSLGGRAPGYEQYF. CDR3 coding DNA: TGTGCCAGCAGCTTAGGCGGGAGGGCTCCCGGCTACGAGCAGTACTTC.

The V call is TRBV29-1, the J call TRBJ2-1; maybe TRBD2 (5 bases). V was pared by 1 base and J by 2 bases, with 9 bases between. The CDR3 is made up of 14 amino acids. Per the germline V gene, CDR1 is SQVTM and CDR2 is ANQGSEA. CDR3 region: CSVEGESAYNEQFF. The CDR3 nucleotides are TGCAGCGTTGAAGGGGAGTCCGCCTACAATGAGCAGTTCTTC.

The rearrangement joins TRBV5-1 to TRBJ2-3, with D possibly being TRBD1 or TRBD2 (6 bases each). Germline lookup yields CDR1 SGHRS and CDR2 YFSETQ. The CDR3 has 15 residues. Trimming shortened V by 5 bases and J by 2 bases, and 15 bases separated the two germline ends. The CDR3 sequence is CASRQGGYFTDTQYF. The CDR3 nucleotides read TGCGCCAGCAGACAAGGGGGGTATTTCACAGATACGCAGTATTTT.